This T cell receptor (beta chain) is drawn from a study of blood T cells in healthy people across ages. Whole-study findings and limits: Naive and antigen-experienced cells could not be conclusively compared, given unsorted PBMCs.

A word on this clonotype: Its antigen is currently unknown.

The CDR3 runs 15 residues. Germline loops: CDR1 SGHVS, CDR2 FNYEAQ. Trimming cost V 5 bases and J 2 bases, with 14 bases left between them. Primed by a sample-barcoded 5' primer and a J-beta primer mix, a second PCR proceeded for about 6 to 12 cycles. No fewer than 3 million CDR3-containing paired-end reads came from each sample. One entry per CDR3 protein results from TCRdb running MiXCR on the 5' RACE reads. The table has some 1 million distinct CDR3 sequences, around 45% seen once. This chain connects TRBV7-6 to TRBJ2-3; D may be TRBD2 (6 bases). This TCR derives from a woman aged 55-75 years in good health. The source material was blood. The CDR3 region is CASSIGTSYTDTQYF. The DNA of the CDR3 is TGTGCCAGCAGCATCGGGACTTCCTACACAGATACGCAGTATTTT.